Listed below are T cell receptor beta chains from one sample, sequenced in a study of siplizumab effects on memory and regulatory T cells. The data were produced by immunoSEQ multiplex PCR, yet TCRdb's version contains in-frame clones alone and is incomplete. Found here are about 27,000 clones, around 84% of them singletons; the top ten hold about 22%. Sequencing was performed on memory CD4+ T cells sorted from blood. These receptor sequences come from a human donor in good health. Both conserved end residues are part of each CDR3. D genes are given only for firm matches. Only some rows state a clone size, as once, few, many or a class for expanded clones.

CDR3 length,clone size,D gene,V gene,J gene,CDR3 protein,CDR3 DNA
15,NA,NA,TRBV19,TRBJ1-3,CASSVSSGWGNTIYF,TGTGCCAGTAGTGTTTCGAGCGGCTGGGGAAACACCATATATTTT
13,few,NA,TRBV4-1,TRBJ2-1,CASSQGYYNEQFF,TGCGCCAGCAGCCAAGGCTACTACAATGAGCAGTTCTTC
16,NA,TRBD2,TRBV15,TRBJ2-1,CATSSRLAGGRDEQFF,TGTGCCACCAGCAGCAGACTAGCGGGAGGGAGGGATGAGCAGTTCTTC
13,NA,TRBD1,TRBV6-5,TRBJ1-6,CASSWDRDSPLHF,TGTGCCAGCAGCTGGGACAGAGATTCACCCCTCCACTTT
16,NA,NA,TRBV6-1,TRBJ2-7,CASSEGGEGYPYEQYF,TGTGCCAGCAGTGAAGGGGGCGAGGGGTACCCCTACGAGCAGTACTTC
14,NA,TRBD2,TRBV9,TRBJ2-7,CASSAGTSSYEQYF,TGTGCCAGCAGCGCCGGGACTAGCTCCTACGAGCAGTACTTC
14,NA,NA,TRBV19,TRBJ2-7,CASSRAGRDYEQYF,TGTGCCAGTAGTCGGGCAGGTAGGGACTACGAGCAGTACTTC
16,NA,TRBD1,TRBV5-1,TRBJ1-2,CASSKTGKGESYGYTF,TGCGCCAGCAGCAAGACAGGGAAGGGGGAAAGCTATGGCTACACCTTC
14,NA,TRBD1,TRBV5-1,TRBJ2-7,CASSRTGGTYEQYF,TGCGCCAGCAGCCGAACAGGGGGCACATACGAGCAGTACTTC
11,NA,NA,TRBV25-1,TRBJ2-5,CASSGQETQYF,TGTGCCAGCAGTGGCCAAGAGACCCAGTACTTC
12,NA,NA,TRBV30,TRBJ2-1,CAWSEGIDEQFF,TGTGCCTGGAGTGAGGGAATAGATGAGCAGTTCTTC
14,once,NA,TRBV29-1,TRBJ2-5,CSVEGRGSVGAQYF,TGCAGCGTCGAGGGACGGGGGTCCGTCGGTGCCCAGTACTTC
16,NA,TRBD2,TRBV9,TRBJ2-5,CASSAGTSIGQETQYF,TGTGCCAGCAGCGCCGGGACTAGCATTGGTCAAGAGACCCAGTACTTC
13,NA,NA,TRBV7-2,TRBJ2-1,CASSLVVADEQFF,TGTGCCAGCAGCTTAGTGGTAGCGGATGAGCAGTTCTTC
13,NA,NA,TRBV5-1,TRBJ2-5,CASSFTGQETQYF,TGCGCCAGCAGCTTTACAGGCCAAGAGACCCAGTACTTC
14,NA,NA,TRBV7-1,TRBJ2-1,CASSFRDLEGGQFF,TGTGCCAGCAGCTTCCGGGACCTCGAGGGCGGGCAGTTCTTC
14,NA,NA,TRBV5-6,TRBJ1-4,CASGERGYNEKLFF,TGTGCCAGCGGCGAAAGGGGATATAATGAAAAACTGTTTTTT
15,few,TRBD2,TRBV6-6,TRBJ2-1,CASTMGLANYNEQFF,TGTGCCAGCACAATGGGACTAGCCAATTACAATGAGCAGTTCTTC
16,NA,NA,TRBV29-1,TRBJ2-6,CSVEKGLSSGANVLTF,TGCAGCGTTGAAAAGGGACTCAGCTCCGGGGCCAACGTCCTGACTTTC
14,NA,TRBD2,TRBV7-2,TRBJ2-7,CASSLSREGYEQYF,TGTGCCAGCAGCTTATCGCGGGAGGGCTACGAGCAGTACTTC
12,NA,TRBD1,TRBV10-3,TRBJ2-7,CAAQGATGEQYF,TGTGCTGCCCAGGGGGCGACAGGGGAGCAGTACTTC
16,few,NA,TRBV19,TRBJ2-5,CASSPRQWGVQETQYF,TGTGCCAGTAGTCCAAGACAGTGGGGGGTCCAAGAGACCCAGTACTTC
13,NA,NA,TRBV7-2,TRBJ1-2,CASSLVARDGYTF,TGTGCCAGCAGCTTAGTCGCCAGGGACGGCTACACCTTC
16,few,TRBD2,TRBV6-5,TRBJ2-5,CASSSLWGREQETQYF,TGTGCCAGCAGTTCCCTCTGGGGGAGGGAACAAGAGACCCAGTACTTC
10,once,NA,TRBV29-1,TRBJ2-7,CSVGSYEQYF,TGCAGCGTTGGGAGCTACGAGCAGTACTTC
15,once,NA,TRBV28,TRBJ1-1,CASRTAGGLNTEAFF,TGTGCCAGCAGAACAGCAGGCGGCCTGAACACTGAAGCTTTCTTT
16,once,TRBD2,TRBV4-2,TRBJ2-3,CASSQSGTSGSDTQYF,TGTGCCAGCAGCCAGTCCGGGACTAGCGGGTCAGATACGCAGTATTTT
13,NA,NA,TRBV6-4,TRBJ2-5,CASSRLEGETQYF,TGTGCCAGCAGTCGACTAGAAGGGGAGACCCAGTACTTC
17,NA,NA,TRBV4-1,TRBJ2-7,CASSQGRNLADSYEQYF,TGCGCCAGCAGCCAAGGAAGGAACCTCGCCGACTCCTACGAGCAGTACTTC
13,NA,NA,TRBV9,TRBJ2-1,CASSVAEGHEQFF,TGTGCCAGCAGCGTTGCGGAGGGGCATGAGCAGTTCTTC
16,NA,TRBD2,TRBV25-1,TRBJ2-2,CASSNSDAGGTGELFF,TGTGCCAGCAGTAACTCTGATGCGGGAGGTACCGGGGAGCTGTTTTTT
14,NA,NA,TRBV7-8,TRBJ1-3,CASSPRGSGNTIYF,TGTGCCAGCAGTCCTAGGGGGTCCGGAAACACCATATATTTT
16,NA,TRBD2,TRBV4-1,TRBJ2-7,CASRFRTSGSSDEQYF,TGCGCCAGCAGGTTCCGGACTAGCGGGAGTTCGGACGAGCAGTACTTC
15,NA,TRBD1,TRBV30,TRBJ2-1,CAWSPGTGMNNEQFF,TGTGCCTGGAGCCCCGGGACAGGGATGAACAATGAGCAGTTCTTC
13,NA,NA,TRBV6-6,TRBJ1-5,CASRTDSNQPQHF,TGTGCCAGCAGGACAGATAGCAATCAGCCCCAGCATTTT
18,once,NA,TRBV28,TRBJ2-7,CASSLARAGPLSSYEQYF,TGTGCCAGCAGTTTGGCTAGGGCAGGACCCCTAAGCTCCTACGAGCAGTACTTC
15,NA,TRBD2,TRBV28,TRBJ2-2,CATTYSGSGTGELFF,TGTGCCACCACTTATAGCGGGAGCGGCACCGGGGAGCTGTTTTTT
14,NA,TRBD2,TRBV7-3,TRBJ2-1,CASSLAGGINEQFF,TGTGCCAGCAGCCTAGCGGGAGGTATCAATGAGCAGTTCTTC
14,few,NA,TRBV27,TRBJ1-4,CASSFQGAGEKLFF,TGTGCCAGCAGTTTCCAGGGTGCCGGGGAAAAACTGTTTTTT
13,NA,NA,TRBV7-2,TRBJ1-5,CASSLGYYQPQHF,TGTGCCAGCAGCTTAGGTTATTATCAGCCCCAGCATTTT
15,NA,NA,TRBV7-9,TRBJ2-3,CASSLRSSETDTQYF,TGTGCCAGCAGCTTACGGTCTAGCGAGACAGATACGCAGTATTTT
13,NA,TRBD1,TRBV4-2,TRBJ1-2,CASSQTGYHGYTF,TGTGCCAGCAGCCAGACAGGGTACCATGGCTACACCTTC
16,NA,TRBD1,TRBV5-8,TRBJ1-4,CASSSGQGWDGEKLFF,TGTGCCAGCAGCTCGGGACAGGGATGGGATGGTGAAAAACTGTTTTTT
14,NA,NA,TRBV7-2,TRBJ2-1,CASSSSFGSGEQFF,TGTGCCAGCAGTTCCAGCTTCGGAAGTGGTGAGCAGTTCTTC
12,NA,NA,TRBV7-3,TRBJ2-1,CASSKGVNEQFF,TGTGCCAGCAGCAAAGGGGTTAATGAGCAGTTCTTC
13,NA,NA,TRBV18,TRBJ2-3,CASSPTTRDTQYF,TGTGCCAGCTCACCTACGACTAGAGATACGCAGTATTTT
17,NA,TRBD1,TRBV25-1,TRBJ2-6,CASSRTGILSGANVLTF,TGTGCCAGCAGCCGGACAGGGATACTCTCTGGGGCCAACGTCCTGACTTTC
13,NA,TRBD1,TRBV11-3,TRBJ2-7,CASSRTGGYEQYF,TGTGCCAGCAGCCGGACAGGGGGGTACGAGCAGTACTTC
16,few,TRBD1,TRBV7-2,TRBJ1-3,CASSFGQGGSGNTIYF,TGTGCCAGCAGCTTCGGACAGGGAGGTTCTGGAAACACCATATATTTT
15,NA,TRBD2,TRBV30,TRBJ2-3,CAWSVLAGSTDTQYF,TGTGCCTGGAGTGTACTAGCGGGAAGCACAGATACGCAGTATTTT